Each of the 25 T cell receptor beta chains below was sequenced from the same sample in a study of post-analysis software for immune sequencing data. The antigens these receptors bind are not known. Unique molecular identifiers were built into the TCR beta cDNA libraries. MiXCR, run by TCRdb on the PCR reads, gives a single entry per CDR3 protein. The sample yields roughly 700,000 distinct CDR3 sequences, roughly 29% seen once. Findings and caveats of the study: A handful of TRBV segments were more frequent in patients than controls; TRBV5-6, TRBV5-1 and TRBV20-1 belonged to this group.

Material for sequencing was blood. These receptors all stem from a girl aged 10 to 17 with multiple sclerosis.

CDR3 loop: CASSSGQGIYEQYF. DNA of the CDR3: TGTGCCAGCAGTTCGGGACAGGGGATCTACGAGCAGTACTTC. The rearrangement uses TRBV28 and TRBJ2-7, with 10 bases identical to TRBD1. This CDR3 has 14 amino acids. From germline, CDR1 is MDHEN and CDR2 SYDVKM. V was pared by 4 bases and J by 3 bases, with 3 bases of the junction left unmatched.

This clonotype was observed many times. At one boundary the junction diverges from the germline segment, which might be a read error. This chain's CDR3 is CASSLGQGREQYF. The DNA for the CDR3 is TGTGCCAGCAGCTTAGGACAGGGACGCGAGCAGTACTTC. The chain carries TRBV5-1 and TRBJ2-7; 8 nucleotides align to TRBD1. The germline V gene encodes CDR1 SGHRS and CDR2 YFSETQ. There are 13 residues in the CDR3.

The chain carries TRBV7-2 and TRBJ2-1, with 15 bases lining up with TRBD2. The CDR3 consists of 18 residues. Losses at the gene ends were 5 bases for V and 1 base for J; bases not matched to a gene: 6. From germline, CDR1 is SGHTA and CDR2 FQGNSA. The CDR3 DNA reads as TGTGCCAGCAGCGGGAGGACTAGCGGGGGGGGATCCTACAATGAGCAGTTCTTC. Amino acid sequence: CASSGRTSGGGSYNEQFF.

The chain employs TRBV5-6 and TRBJ2-5; D remains ambiguous. V was pared by 0 bases and J by 1 base, with 7 bases between. Per germline, CDR1 SGHDT and CDR2 YYEEEE. The CDR3 covers 14 residues. The CDR3 loop is CASSLVVPQETQYF. Here the CDR3 DNA reads TGTGCCAGCAGCTTGGTGGTACCCCAAGAGACCCAGTACTTC.

Only one count was recorded for this clonotype. This may be a read error, as it is one base from a much larger clone. This chain uses TRBV14 with TRBJ1-1; D gene ambiguous. CDR1 and CDR2 from the germline V gene are SGHDN and FVKESK. V was cut by 7 bases and J by 4 bases, with 4 bases left in between. This CDR3 has 10 amino acids. The CDR3 nucleotides read TGTGCCAGCACTCGCACTGAAGCTTTCTTT. This codes for CASTRTEAFF.

This clonotype was observed a few times. J is TRBJ2-3 and V is TRBV20-1; 11 nucleotides match TRBD1. The germline V gene encodes CDR1 DFQATT and CDR2 SNEGSKA (reference sequence). Unmatched junction bases numbered 8, after V lost 6 bases and J lost 6 bases. The CDR3 extends over 14 amino acids. CDR3 bases: TGCAGTGCGCCGGGGACAGGGGGAATGGATACGCAGTATTTT. Its translation is CSAPGTGGMDTQYF.

This clonotype was observed a few times. V gene TRBV5-1 combines with J gene TRBJ1-2; 7 nucleotides line up with TRBD1. Germline trimming cut 5 bases from V and 7 bases from J; bases unmatched to any gene: 11. This CDR3 comprises 14 residues. CDR1 is SGHRS, CDR2 YFSETQ, per germline. CDR3 protein: CASREGQELLGYTF. The CDR3 DNA follows: TGCGCCAGCAGGGAAGGACAGGAGCTCCTTGGCTACACCTTC. Full variable domain (missing parts from reference TRBV5-1 and TRBJ1-2): KAGVTQTPRYLIKTRGQQVTLSCSPISGHRSVSWYQQTPGQGLQFLFEYFSETQRNKGNFPGRFSGRQFSNSRSEMNVSTLELGDSALYLCASREGQELLGYTFGSGTRLTVV.

This clonotype was observed a handful of times. The chain couples TRBV10-3 to TRBJ1-2; D might be TRBD1 (6 bases). The CDR3 covers 14 residues. Trimming shortened V by 6 bases and J by 6 bases, and 17 bases separated the two germline ends. The germline gives CDR1 ENHRY, CDR2 SYGVKD. In nucleotides, the CDR3 is TGTGCCATCAGGGGGGCAGGGTCGGCGGATGGCTACACCTTC. As protein: CAIRGAGSADGYTF.

This chain uses TRBV5-1 with TRBJ1-5, with TRBD1 matching 10 bases. Losses at the gene ends were 4 bases for V and 7 bases for J; bases not matched to a gene: 8. Germline V CDR1 and CDR2: SGHRS, YFSETQ. This CDR3 spans 15 amino acids. CDR3 bases: TGCGCCAGCAGCCCCCTGACAGGGGGCGGCCAGCCCCAGCATTTT. Its protein product is CASSPLTGGGQPQHF.

This clonotype occurred a few times. This chain links TRBV5-8 with TRBJ2-5; unclear D gene. CDR1 is SGHTS and CDR2 is YDEGEE in the germline V gene. Trimming stripped 1 base from V and 5 bases from J, with 15 bases between. The CDR3 is made up of 15 amino acids. Here the CDR3 reads CASSLPRRNGETQYF. The CDR3 DNA reads TGTGCCAGCAGCTTGCCGCGACGGAACGGGGAGACCCAGTACTTC.

The rearrangement joins TRBV20-1 to TRBJ2-7; D uncertain. The V and J ends lost 3 bases and 0 bases respectively, with 12 bases between them. This CDR3 spans 14 amino acids. CDR1 DFQATT and CDR2 SNEGSKA come from the germline V gene (reference sequence). The CDR3 is CSASAFRSSYEQYF. The CDR3 nucleotides are TGCAGTGCTAGCGCGTTTAGGAGCTCCTACGAGCAGTACTTC.

The V gene is TRBV28, the J gene TRBJ1-4; D gene unclear. CDR1 is MDHEN, CDR2 SYDVKM, per germline. The CDR3 extends over 15 amino acids. The V end was cut by 4 bases, the J end by 6 bases, with 15 bases between. This chain's CDR3 is CASSSSQPADEKLFF. The CDR3 DNA reads as TGTGCCAGCAGTTCGTCACAGCCGGCGGATGAAAAACTGTTTTTT.

This clonotype was seen at least ten times. A read error may account for a junction end that differs from germline. The chain couples TRBV5-1 to TRBJ2-1; 8 positions agree with TRBD1. Germline CDR1 and CDR2: SGHRS and YFSETQ. The CDR3 sequence is 15 residues long. The CDR3 coding sequence is TGTGCCAGCAGCCTCCGACAGGGGTCCTACAATGAGCAGTTCTTC. Residues: CASSLRQGSYNEQFF.

The chain uses TRBV20-1 and TRBJ2-1; D might be TRBD1 or TRBD2, each matching 6 bases. Germline CDR1 reads DFQATT; CDR2 reads SNEGSKA (reference sequence). Trimming removed 5 bases at V and 1 base at J, with 12 bases between. This CDR3 is 14 amino acids long. In nucleotides, the CDR3 is TGCAGTGCTCGTACAGGGAGGTCCTACAATGAGCAGTTCTTC. Translation: CSARTGRSYNEQFF.

At least ten counts were recorded for this clonotype. This chain joins TRBV7-6 and TRBJ2-1; D is unclear. The germline V gene has CDR1 SGHVS and CDR2 FNYEAQ. Trimming left V 2 bases short and J 0 bases short, with 8 bases between. This CDR3 has 15 residues. CDR3 sequence: CASSLFASSYNEQFF. As DNA, the CDR3 is TGTGCCAGCAGCTTATTTGCGAGCTCCTACAATGAGCAGTTCTTC.

The sample holds many counts of this clonotype. The V call is TRBV5-1, the J call TRBJ2-1, with D perhaps assigned TRBD1 or TRBD2 (5 bases each). Trimming removed 0 bases at V and 4 bases at J, with 11 bases between. The V gene's germline CDR1 is SGHRS and CDR2 YFSETQ. The CDR3 runs to 15 residues. Here the CDR3 DNA reads TGCGCCAGCAGCTTGGAGGCCGGGGCTTACAATGAGCAGTTCTTC. Protein sequence: CASSLEAGAYNEQFF.

In this sample, this clonotype turned up a few times. One end of the junction is discordant with germline, which a read error may explain. The rearrangement joins TRBV6-5 to TRBJ1-2; D gene ambiguous. The CDR3 length is 14 residues. In germline, CDR1 is MNHEY, CDR2 SVGAGI. As DNA, the CDR3 is TGTGCCAGCAGTTACTCGACCAGGTTAAAGGGCTATACCTTC. Protein: CASSYSTRLKGYTF.

The V call is TRBV2, the J call TRBJ2-5, with 8 bases lining up with TRBD1. The J call is doubtful: the DNA matches TRBJ2-7 better. The CDR3 totals 15 residues. Germline V lookup: CDR1 SNHLY, CDR2 FYNNEI. Here the CDR3 reads CASSKDGRQGYEQYF. The CDR3 coding sequence is TGTGCCAGCAGTAAGGACGGGAGACAGGGGTACGAGCAGTACTTC.

This chain uses TRBV7-2 with TRBJ2-1, with a possible D match to TRBD2 (6 bases). Trimming cost V 5 bases and J 0 bases, with 20 bases left between them. Germline V gene lookup returns CDR1 SGHTA and CDR2 FQGNSA. This CDR3 has 18 amino acids. The CDR3 region is CASSPRPFRGSSYNEQFF. The CDR3 DNA reads as TGTGCCAGCAGCCCACGCCCCTTTCGGGGGAGCTCCTACAATGAGCAGTTCTTC.

This clonotype appeared a few times. CDR3 region: CASSVHKETQYF. In DNA, the CDR3 is TGTGCCAGCAGCGTACATAAAGAGACCCAGTACTTC. The rearrangement joins TRBV7-6 to TRBJ2-5; D call uncertain. The CDR3 is 12 residues long. V was shortened by 5 bases and J by 3 bases, with 7 bases between the two germline ends. In germline, CDR1 is SGHVS, CDR2 FNYEAQ.

Many counts were recorded for this clonotype. The chain couples TRBV10-3 to TRBJ2-1; D might be TRBD1 or TRBD2, each matching 6 bases. V lost 7 bases to trimming and J lost 6 bases, with 16 bases between them. The CDR3 spans 14 residues. Per the germline V gene, CDR1 is ENHRY and CDR2 is SYGVKD. CDR3 DNA: TGTGCCATCAAAGAGGGGGGTCCCCGCAATGAGCAGTTCTTC. Translated, it gives CAIKEGGPRNEQFF.

This clonotype was detected a few times. The chain combines TRBV29-1 with TRBJ2-3; 12 bases line up with TRBD1. J lost 6 bases, V lost 4 bases, and 14 bases had no gene match. The CDR3 spans 17 residues. Per germline, CDR1 SQVTM and CDR2 ANQGSEA. In DNA, the CDR3 is TGCAGCGTTGTAGGCCCTGGGACAGGGGGCGCCGGGGATACGCAGTATTTT. This gives the protein CSVVGPGTGGAGDTQYF.

This clonotype has ten or more counts. The chain joins TRBV7-9 to TRBJ1-2, with TRBD1 identical over 7 bases. CDR1 is SEHNR, CDR2 FQNEAQ, per germline (reference sequence). The trim removed 5 bases at V and 6 bases at J, leaving 3 bases unmatched. This CDR3 has 12 residues. CDR3 bases: TGTGCCAGCAGCCTCGACAGGGATGGCTACACCTTC. It codes for CASSLDRDGYTF. The entire variable domain, with the rest obtained from reference TRBV7-9 and TRBJ1-2, is as follows: DTGVSQNPRHKITKRGQNVTFRCDPISEHNRLYWYRQTLGQGPEFLTYFQNEAQLEKSRLLSDRFSAERPKGSFSTLEIQRTEQGDSAMYLCASSLDRDGYTFGSGTRLTVV.

This clonotype came up a few times. CDR3 bases: TGTGCCAGCAGTTACCTCCCTAGCGGGAGCTCCTACAATGAGCAGTTCTTC. The encoded protein is CASSYLPSGSSYNEQFF. The chain couples TRBV6-2 or TRBV6-3 to TRBJ2-1; 10 nucleotides match TRBD2. CDR1 and CDR2 from the germline V gene are MNHEY and SVGEGT. V lost 2 bases, J lost 0 bases, and 4 bases stayed unmatched. There are 17 residues in the CDR3.

V and J are TRBV20-1 and TRBJ2-7; 9 bases align to TRBD2. The CDR3 has 16 amino acids. Germline trimming cut 2 bases from V and 0 bases from J; bases unmatched to any gene: 8. Germline assignment: CDR1 DFQATT and CDR2 SNEGSKA (reference sequence). The CDR3 region is CSARPTSGIFSYEQYF. DNA of the CDR3: TGCAGTGCTAGACCGACTAGCGGTATATTCTCCTACGAGCAGTACTTC.